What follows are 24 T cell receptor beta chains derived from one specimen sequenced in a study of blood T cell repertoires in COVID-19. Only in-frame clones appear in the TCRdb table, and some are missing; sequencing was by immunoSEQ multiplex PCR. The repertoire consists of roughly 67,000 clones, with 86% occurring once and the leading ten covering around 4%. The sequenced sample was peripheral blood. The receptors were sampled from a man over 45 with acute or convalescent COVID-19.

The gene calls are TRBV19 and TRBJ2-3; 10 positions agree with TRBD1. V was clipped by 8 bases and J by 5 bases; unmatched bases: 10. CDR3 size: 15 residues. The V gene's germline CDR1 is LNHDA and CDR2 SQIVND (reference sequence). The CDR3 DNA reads TGTGCCAGTTGCCGGGACAGGGGAGTTGAAGATACGCAGTATTTT. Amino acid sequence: CASCRDRGVEDTQYF. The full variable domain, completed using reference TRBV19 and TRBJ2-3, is DGGITQSPKYLFRKEGQNVTLSCEQNLNHDAMYWYRQDPGQGLRLIYYSQIVNDFQKGDIAEGYSVSREKKESFPLTVTSAQKNPTAFYLCASCRDRGVEDTQYFGPGTRLTVL.

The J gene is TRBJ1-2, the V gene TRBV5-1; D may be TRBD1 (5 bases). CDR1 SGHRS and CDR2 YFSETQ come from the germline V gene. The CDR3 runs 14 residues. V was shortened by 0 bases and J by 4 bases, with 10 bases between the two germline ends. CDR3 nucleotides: TGCGCCAGCAGCTTGGGGGACTTAGGCTATGGCTACACCTTC. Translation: CASSLGDLGYGYTF.

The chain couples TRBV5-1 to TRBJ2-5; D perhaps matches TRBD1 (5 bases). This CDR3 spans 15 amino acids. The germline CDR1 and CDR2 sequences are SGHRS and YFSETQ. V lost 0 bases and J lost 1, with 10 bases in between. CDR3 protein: CASSLDRSPQETQYF. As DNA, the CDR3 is TGCGCCAGCAGCTTGGACAGGTCCCCCCAAGAGACCCAGTACTTC.

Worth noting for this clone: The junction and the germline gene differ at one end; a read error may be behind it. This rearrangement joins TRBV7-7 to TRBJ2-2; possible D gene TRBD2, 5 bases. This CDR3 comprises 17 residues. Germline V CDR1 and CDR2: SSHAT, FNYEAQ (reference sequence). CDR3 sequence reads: CASSLRSGGEKTGELFF. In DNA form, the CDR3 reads TGTGCTAGCAGCTTAAGGTCAGGAGGTGAGAAGACCGGGGAGCTGTTTTTT.

The CDR3 bases are TGTGCCAGCAGCGAGGGAGGGGACACTGAAGCTTTCTTT. Protein product: CASSEGGDTEAFF. This chain joins TRBV9 and TRBJ1-1; perhaps TRBD1 as D (5 bases). Germline V CDR1 and CDR2: SGDLS, YYNGEE. CDR3 length: 13 residues. V lost 3 bases, J lost 3 bases, and 9 bases lay in between.

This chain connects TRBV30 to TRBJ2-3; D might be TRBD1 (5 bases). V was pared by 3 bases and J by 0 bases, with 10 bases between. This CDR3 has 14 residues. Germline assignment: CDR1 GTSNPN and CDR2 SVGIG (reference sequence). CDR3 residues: CAWRDTTSTDTQYF. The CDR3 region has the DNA TGTGCCTGGAGGGACACAACTAGCACAGATACGCAGTATTTT.

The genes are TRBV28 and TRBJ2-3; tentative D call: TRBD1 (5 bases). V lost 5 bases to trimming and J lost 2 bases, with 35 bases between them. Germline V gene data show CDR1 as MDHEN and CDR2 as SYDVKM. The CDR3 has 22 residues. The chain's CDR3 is CASSKNTMGQGYYSVNTDTQYF. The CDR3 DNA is TGTGCCAGCAGTAAAAATACTATGGGGCAGGGATATTATTCGGTGAACACAGATACGCAGTATTTT.

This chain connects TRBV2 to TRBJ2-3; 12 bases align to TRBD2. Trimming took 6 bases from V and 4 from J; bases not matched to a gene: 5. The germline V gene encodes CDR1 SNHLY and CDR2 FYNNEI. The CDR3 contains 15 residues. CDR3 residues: CASSRSSGGADTQYF. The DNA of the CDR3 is TGTGCCAGCAGCCGGTCTAGCGGGGGGGCAGATACGCAGTATTTT.

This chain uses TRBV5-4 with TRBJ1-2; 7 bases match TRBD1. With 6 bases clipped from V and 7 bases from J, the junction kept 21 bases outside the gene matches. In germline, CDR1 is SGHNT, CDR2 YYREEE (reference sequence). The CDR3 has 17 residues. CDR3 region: CASILRDSSDHVGGYTF. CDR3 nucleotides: TGTGCCAGCATCCTCCGGGACAGCAGCGACCACGTTGGTGGCTACACCTTC.

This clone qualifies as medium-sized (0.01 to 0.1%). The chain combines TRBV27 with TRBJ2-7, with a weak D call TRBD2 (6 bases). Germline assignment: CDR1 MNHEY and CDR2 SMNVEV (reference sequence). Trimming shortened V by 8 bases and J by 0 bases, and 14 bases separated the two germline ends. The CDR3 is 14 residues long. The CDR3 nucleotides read TGTGCCAGCTCCCGGGCTAGCGTCTCCTACGAGCAGTACTTC. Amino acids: CASSRASVSYEQYF.

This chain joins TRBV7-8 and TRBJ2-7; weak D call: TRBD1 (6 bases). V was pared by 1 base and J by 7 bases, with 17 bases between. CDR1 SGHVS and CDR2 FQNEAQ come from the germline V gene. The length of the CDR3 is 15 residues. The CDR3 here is CASSLVLDRTWEQYF. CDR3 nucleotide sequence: TGTGCCAGCAGCTTAGTCCTGGACAGAACGTGGGAGCAGTACTTC. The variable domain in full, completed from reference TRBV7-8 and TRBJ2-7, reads GAGVSQSPRYKVAKRGQDVALRCDPISGHVSLFWYQQALGQGPEFLTYFQNEAQLDKSGLPSDRFFAERPEGSVSTLKIQRTQQEDSAVYLCASSLVLDRTWEQYFGPGTRLTVT.

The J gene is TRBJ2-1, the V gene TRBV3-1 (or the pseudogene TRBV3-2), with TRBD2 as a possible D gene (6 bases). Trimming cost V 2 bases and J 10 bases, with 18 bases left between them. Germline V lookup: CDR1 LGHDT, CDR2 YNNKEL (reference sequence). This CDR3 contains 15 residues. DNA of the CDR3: TGTGCCAGCAGCCAACTCGGGACTGGAGCTGAGGAGCAGTTCTTC. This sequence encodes CASSQLGTGAEEQFF.

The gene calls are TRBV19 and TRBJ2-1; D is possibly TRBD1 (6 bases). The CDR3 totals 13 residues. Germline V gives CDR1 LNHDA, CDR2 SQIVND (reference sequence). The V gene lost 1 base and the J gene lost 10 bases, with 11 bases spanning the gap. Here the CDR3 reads CASSIARGQEQFF. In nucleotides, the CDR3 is TGTGCCAGTAGTATAGCTCGGGGACAAGAGCAGTTCTTC.

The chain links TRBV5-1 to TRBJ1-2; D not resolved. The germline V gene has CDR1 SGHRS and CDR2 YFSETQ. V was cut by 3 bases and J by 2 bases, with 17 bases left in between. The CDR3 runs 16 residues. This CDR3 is CASSYNFDFSNYGYTF. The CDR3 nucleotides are TGCGCCAGCAGCTATAATTTTGACTTCTCGAACTATGGCTACACCTTC.

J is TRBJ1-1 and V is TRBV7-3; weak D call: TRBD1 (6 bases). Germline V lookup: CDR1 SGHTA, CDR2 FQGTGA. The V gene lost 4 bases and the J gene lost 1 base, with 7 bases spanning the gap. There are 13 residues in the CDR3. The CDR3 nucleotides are TGTGCCAGCAGCTGGGGACAGAACACTGAAGCTTTCTTT. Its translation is CASSWGQNTEAFF.

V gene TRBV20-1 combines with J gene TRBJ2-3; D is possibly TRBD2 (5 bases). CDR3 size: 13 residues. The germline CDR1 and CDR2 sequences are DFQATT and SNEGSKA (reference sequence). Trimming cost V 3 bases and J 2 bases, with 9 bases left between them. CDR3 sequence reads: CSASGRVTDTQYF. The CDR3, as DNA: TGCAGTGCTAGTGGGCGGGTCACAGATACGCAGTATTTT.

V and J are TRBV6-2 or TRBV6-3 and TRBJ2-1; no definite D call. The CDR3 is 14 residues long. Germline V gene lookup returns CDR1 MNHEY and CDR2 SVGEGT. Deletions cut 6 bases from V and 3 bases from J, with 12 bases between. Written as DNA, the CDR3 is TGTGCCAGCAGCCGCGACAACCTCTACAATGAGCAGTTCTTC. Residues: CASSRDNLYNEQFF.

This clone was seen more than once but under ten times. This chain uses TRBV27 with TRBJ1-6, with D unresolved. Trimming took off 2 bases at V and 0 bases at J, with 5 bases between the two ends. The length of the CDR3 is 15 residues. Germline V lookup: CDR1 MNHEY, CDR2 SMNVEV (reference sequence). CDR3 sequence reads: CASSLRSSYNSPLHF. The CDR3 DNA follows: TGTGCCAGCAGTTTACGCAGCTCCTATAATTCACCCCTCCACTTT.

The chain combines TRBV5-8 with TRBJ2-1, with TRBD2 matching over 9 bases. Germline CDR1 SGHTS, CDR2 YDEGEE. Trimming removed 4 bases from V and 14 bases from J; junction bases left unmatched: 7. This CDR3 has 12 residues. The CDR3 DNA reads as TGTGCCAGCAGCGTCATAGCGGGAGAGAAGTTCTTC. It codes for CASSVIAGEKFF.

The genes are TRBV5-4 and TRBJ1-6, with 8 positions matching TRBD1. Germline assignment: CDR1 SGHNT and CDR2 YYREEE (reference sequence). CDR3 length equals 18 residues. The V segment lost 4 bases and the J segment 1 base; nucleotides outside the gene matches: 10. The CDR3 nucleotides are TGTGCCAGCAGCCCGGGTGCAGGGGGCAAATCCTATAATTCACCCCTCCACTTT. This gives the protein CASSPGAGGKSYNSPLHF.

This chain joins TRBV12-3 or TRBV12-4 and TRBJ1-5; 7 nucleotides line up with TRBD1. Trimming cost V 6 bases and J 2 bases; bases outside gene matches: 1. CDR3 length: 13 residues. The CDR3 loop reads CASSDRGNQPQHF. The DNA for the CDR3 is TGTGCCAGCAGCGACAGGGGCAATCAGCCCCAGCATTTT.

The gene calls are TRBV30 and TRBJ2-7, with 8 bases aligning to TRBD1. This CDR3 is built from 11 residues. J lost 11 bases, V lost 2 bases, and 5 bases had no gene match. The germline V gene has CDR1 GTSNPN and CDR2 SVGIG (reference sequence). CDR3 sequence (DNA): TGTGCCTGGAGTCTCATGGACAGGGAGTACTTC. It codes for CAWSLMDREYF.

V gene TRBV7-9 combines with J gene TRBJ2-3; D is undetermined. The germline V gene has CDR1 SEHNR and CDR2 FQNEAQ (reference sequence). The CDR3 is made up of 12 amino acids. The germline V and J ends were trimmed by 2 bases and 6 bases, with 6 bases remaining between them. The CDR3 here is CASSLWRDTQYF. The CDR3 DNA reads TGTGCCAGCAGCTTATGGCGGGATACGCAGTATTTT.

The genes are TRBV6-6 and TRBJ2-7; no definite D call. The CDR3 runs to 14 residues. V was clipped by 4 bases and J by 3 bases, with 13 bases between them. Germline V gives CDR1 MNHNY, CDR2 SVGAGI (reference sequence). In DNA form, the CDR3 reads TGTGCCAGCAGTTTACAGACCGTCGGCTACGAGCAGTACTTC. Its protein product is CASSLQTVGYEQYF.